Below are 8 T cell receptor beta chains sequenced from a single sample in a study of molecular identifiers for immune sequencing clone quantification. MiXCR was run by TCRdb on the PCR reads, yielding one entry per CDR3 protein. This table holds hundreds of thousands of distinct CDR3 sequences, 20% to 25% found once. Input material: naive CD8+ T cells from blood, with Jurkat cell RNA spiked in. As for subset: FACS-sorted CD8+CD4-CCR7+CD45RA+ naive T cells. The receptors here all came from a human donor in good health. Some libraries in this study had Jurkat cell RNA spiked in.

This clonotype was seen at least ten times. The V gene is TRBV2, the J gene TRBJ2-6; 7 bases align to TRBD2. This CDR3 contains 18 residues. CDR1 SNHLY and CDR2 FYNNEI come from the germline V gene. V was clipped by 6 bases and J by 0 bases; unmatched bases: 11. CDR3 in DNA: TGTGCCAGCAGCATTGGGGGGGAACCAAGCTCTGGGGCCAACGTCCTGACTTTC. It translates to CASSIGGEPSSGANVLTF.

Note on this clonotype: A much larger clonotype is one base distant, so this may be a read error. The chain employs TRBV20-1 and TRBJ2-7, with D uncertain. Germline loops: CDR1 DFQATT, CDR2 SNEGSKA (reference sequence). This CDR3 region has 13 residues. Trimming pared 5 bases from V and 1 base from J, leaving 12 bases between. The CDR3 loop reads CSAGGQVSYEQYF. The CDR3, as DNA: TGCAGTGCTGGCGGCCAGGTGTCCTACGAGCAGTACTTC.

Many counts were recorded for this clonotype. The chain carries TRBV4-3 and TRBJ2-7; the D gene could be TRBD1 or TRBD2 (6 bases each). V lost 0 bases and J 0 bases, leaving 9 bases between the germline ends. The CDR3 spans 15 residues. CDR1 and CDR2 (germline): LGHNA, YSLEER. The CDR3 region is CASSQDRGGSYEQYF. CDR3 DNA: TGCGCCAGCAGCCAAGACAGGGGAGGCTCCTACGAGCAGTACTTC.

Details on this clonotype: With a much larger clone just one base away, this may be a read error. J is TRBJ1-1 and V is TRBV5-1; a weak D match, TRBD1 (6 bases). Germline CDR1 and CDR2: SGHRS and YFSETQ. CDR3 length equals 16 residues. The CDR3 region is CASSIGWGGRNTEAVF. The DNA of the CDR3 is TGCGCCAGCAGCATTGGCTGGGGGGGCCGGAACACTGAAGCTGTCTTT.

In this sample, this clonotype turned up many times. The chain links TRBV27 to TRBJ2-5; no clear D. V was shortened by 5 bases and J by 4 bases, with 8 bases between the two germline ends. The CDR3 consists of 12 residues. Germline V gene sequence: CDR1 MNHEY, CDR2 SMNVEV (reference sequence). The CDR3 sequence is CASSHSRETQYF. CDR3 nucleotides: TGTGCCAGCAGTCACAGTCGAGAGACCCAGTACTTC.

With regard to this clonotype: The CDR3 does not end in the conserved phenylalanine or tryptophan, so this is likely a read error. V gene TRBV6-2 or TRBV6-3 combines with J gene TRBJ2-5; D call uncertain. Trimming shortened V by 4 bases and J by 2 bases, and 8 bases separated the two germline ends. This CDR3 spans 13 amino acids. Germline V gives CDR1 MNHEY, CDR2 SVGEGT. This CDR3 reads CASSFNNQETQYL. CDR3 bases: TGTGCCAGCAGTTTCAACAATCAAGAGACCCAGTACCTC.

There are a few counts of this clonotype. This chain links TRBV18 with TRBJ2-7, with D hard to call. Germline values: CDR1 KGHSH, CDR2 LQKENI. V lost 3 bases and J 1 base, leaving 13 bases between the germline ends. The CDR3 covers 15 residues. The CDR3 DNA reads TGTGCCAGCTCACCTGTCTACTCGGATTCCTACGAGCAGTACTTC. This sequence encodes CASSPVYSDSYEQYF.

The table lists this clonotype with a count of one. The chain joins TRBV6-5 to TRBJ2-4; D could derive from TRBD1 or TRBD2 (7 bases each). Looked up from germline, CDR1 is MNHEY and CDR2 is SVGAGI. This CDR3 is built from 14 residues. V shed 5 bases and J shed 9 bases, with 17 bases lying between them. Here the CDR3 reads CASSTRGGGGIQYF. CDR3 coding DNA: TGTGCCAGCAGTACCAGGGGGGGGGGGGGCATTCAGTACTTC.